This TCR beta chain was sequenced in a study of T cells in women clearing cervical HPV infection. The repertoire was sequenced with immunoSEQ multiplex PCR; TCRdb's copy has only in-frame clones and lacks some. The sample data list roughly 28,000 clones. Comment on this clone: The read ends 3 residues before the CDR3 terminus; that terminus is restored from the germline J gene.

This CDR3 has 13 residues. V shed 0 bases and J shed 12 bases, with 12 bases lying between them. CDR1 and CDR2 (germline): GTSNPN, SVGIG (reference sequence). The sequenced sample was blood buffy coat. The chain has TRBV30 and TRBJ2-6, with D perhaps matching TRBD1 (6 bases). The TCR comes from a woman between 18 and 69 years old with a cervical HPV16 infection that either progressed to CIN3+ or cleared (not recorded which). The CDR3 protein is CAWSVPGAGVLTF. CDR3 DNA, as far as it was read: TGTGCCTGGAGTGTACCAGGGGCTGGCGTC.